This T cell receptor beta chain originates from a study of regulatory T cells in long-lasting Graves disease. Study-level findings and limits: Persistent cases favored TRBV28, TRBJ1-2 and TRBJ2-5.

V lost 1 base and J lost 0; bases outside the gene matches: 2. The CDR3 has 16 amino acids. Germline V lookup: CDR1 LGHNT, CDR2 FRNRAP. Both iRepertoire HTBI primers and Arm-PCR of CDR3 regions were used to build the TCR beta libraries. TCRdb re-called the multiplex PCR reads with MiXCR, one entry per CDR3 protein. Among roughly 450,000 distinct CDR3 sequences listed, about 20% were seen once. Regarding time point: persistent/refractory GD, antithyroid drugs over 5 years with positive TRAb. From RNA extracted from PBMCs, the TCR library was made. As regards this clonotype: The antigen is unknown.

The chain couples TRBV12-5 to TRBJ1-5; 8 nucleotides agree with TRBD1. The specimen comprised peripheral blood mononuclear cells (PBMCs), sampled when the disease was refractory, from a patient treated with antithyroid drugs. The receptor was derived from a female donor with Graves disease. Here the CDR3 reads CASGLGTGGSNQPQHF. The DNA of the CDR3 is TGTGCTAGTGGTTTGGGAACAGGGGGTAGCAATCAGCCCCAGCATTTT. The whole variable domain, remainder taken from reference TRBV12-5 and TRBJ1-5, is DARVTQTPRHKVTEMGQEVTMRCQPILGHNTVFWYRQTMMQGLELLAYFRNRAPLDDSGMPKDRFSAEMPDATLATLKIQPSEPRDSAVYFCASGLGTGGSNQPQHFGDGTRLSIL.